This T cell receptor (beta chain) was sequenced for a study of T cell responses to AZD1222 COVID-19 vaccine. Clones were sequenced by immunoSEQ multiplex PCR, and TCRdb holds only the in-frame ones, with some missing. The table has some 280,000 clones, 94% seen once. The CDR3 length is 16 residues. CDR1 is SGHDN and CDR2 is FVKESK in the germline V gene. V trimming: 1 base; J trimming: 8 bases; junction bases outside the gene matches: 11. Sequenced material: peripheral blood, taken 28 days after the second AZD1222 dose. The rearrangement links TRBV14 to TRBJ1-1, with 9 bases fitting TRBD1. The receptor comes from an adult who received the AZD1222 COVID-19 vaccine. CDR3 nucleotides: TGTGCCAGCAGCCAAGTGAGGGACAGGGAATGGAACGAAGCTTTCTTT. It encodes CASSQVRDREWNEAFF.